Detailed here is one TCR beta chain. Its antigen is unknown. This specimen comes from a study of PD-L1 blockade in urothelial cancer. Described time point: pretreatment peripheral blood. Only in-frame clones appear in the TCRdb table, and some are missing; sequencing was by immunoSEQ multiplex PCR. The sample shows under 95,000 clones, approximately 87% of them seen only once. Notes on the study in general: Durable benefit accompanied greater 3-week expansion of tumor-associated blood clones.

The ends were cut back, 8 bases at V and 0 bases at J, with 17 bases in the middle. Germline-derived CDR1 and CDR2 are WSHSY and SAAADI. This CDR3 has 15 amino acids. The rearrangement links TRBV10-2 to TRBJ2-7; D possibly corresponds to TRBD2 (6 bases). This sequence was found in a man in his sixties with urothelial cancer. Sequencing used PBMCs, obtained around atezolizumab (anti-PD-L1) treatment. The CDR3: CASGEPGLNSYEQYF. As DNA, the CDR3 is TGCGCCAGCGGGGAGCCGGGACTCAACTCCTACGAGCAGTACTTC.